This T cell receptor (beta chain) derives from a study of T cells in Graves' hyperthyroidism and ophthalmopathy. General study results and limits: Blood also carried most thyroid clonotypes expanded above 0.001. Stable hyperthyroidism and ophthalmopathy were separated using 13 V-J signatures.

Details on this clonotype: Its antigen is unknown.

Disease lasting under 3 months, a NOSPECS grade of at least 4, and a Clinical Activity Score of at least 3 were features of the ophthalmopathy patients. Based on clinical symptoms, serum thyroxine and TRAb, thyroid ultrasound and orbital computed tomography, diagnoses were reached. The CDR3 regions of TCR beta were amplified from RNA transcripts. The study used the HTBI primer set for a first-round RT-PCR of the TCR CDR3. TCRdb re-analysed the multiplex PCR reads in MiXCR, keeping a single row per CDR3 protein. The sample contains about 250,000 distinct CDR3 sequences, approximately 24% of which appear only once. This clonotype was sampled from a woman aged 40 to 50 with Graves' ophthalmopathy. Sequenced material: blood.

This chain's CDR3 is CASRKTSGTYEQYF. Here the CDR3 DNA reads TGTGCCAGCAGAAAGACTAGCGGGACCTACGAGCAGTACTTC. The chain combines TRBV6-2 or TRBV6-3 with TRBJ2-7, with TRBD2 matching over 11 bases. Germline CDR1 and CDR2: MNHEY and SVGEGT. The J segment lost 2 bases and the V segment lost 6 bases, leaving 3 bases of the junction unmatched. The length of the CDR3 is 14 residues.